This entry lists 21 T cell receptor beta chains sequenced from one sample in a study of T cell responses to AZD1222 COVID-19 vaccine. The repertoire was sequenced with immunoSEQ multiplex PCR; TCRdb's copy has only in-frame clones and lacks some. The repertoire includes tens of thousands of clones, more than 70% of them detected once, and approximately 25% sits in the top ten. The sequencing used peripheral blood, collected 28 days after the second AZD1222 dose. Receptor source: an adult who received the AZD1222 COVID-19 vaccine.

V gene TRBV19 combines with J gene TRBJ2-7, with D perhaps matching TRBD1 (6 bases). Germline CDR1 reads LNHDA; CDR2 reads SQIVND (reference sequence). V gave up 2 bases and J gave up 0 bases, with 14 bases separating them. The CDR3 consists of 16 residues. CDR3 sequence reads: CASSIKGGTSSYEQYF. CDR3 nucleotides: TGTGCCAGTAGTATAAAAGGGGGTACCAGCTCCTACGAGCAGTACTTC.

The chain combines TRBV6-5 with TRBJ2-1; D might be TRBD1 (5 bases). V was shortened by 2 bases and J by 10 bases, with 6 bases between the two germline ends. The CDR3 has 11 residues. Germline V gene sequence: CDR1 MNHEY, CDR2 SVGAGI. The CDR3 bases are TGTGCCAGCAGTTACCGGACAGAGCAGTTCTTC. Residues: CASSYRTEQFF.

The chain links TRBV5-4 to TRBJ1-1; TRBD1 might be the D (5 bases). Germline V lookup: CDR1 SGHNT, CDR2 YYREEE (reference sequence). V was cut by 4 bases and J by 1 base, with 17 bases left in between. This CDR3 spans 16 amino acids. CDR3 coding DNA: TGTGCCAGCAGCCCATCTTTTGCCGGGGCGAACACTGAAGCTTTCTTT. Its protein product is CASSPSFAGANTEAFF. The full variable domain, rest sourced from reference TRBV5-4 and TRBJ1-1, is ETGVTQSPTHLIKTRGQQVTLRCSSQSGHNTVSWYQQALGQGPQFIFQYYREEENGRGNFPPRFSGLQFPNYSSELNVNALELDDSALYLCASSPSFAGANTEAFFGQGTRLTVV.

The chain carries TRBV29-1 and TRBJ1-1; unclear D gene. This CDR3 contains 13 residues. In germline, CDR1 is SQVTM, CDR2 ANQGSEA. V was cut by 4 bases and J by 0 bases, with 9 bases left in between. The CDR3 loop reads CSVAHGLNTEAFF. The CDR3 DNA reads TGCAGCGTTGCCCACGGATTGAACACTGAAGCTTTCTTT. The full variable domain, rest sourced from reference TRBV29-1 and TRBJ1-1, is SAVISQKPSRDICQRGTSLTIQCQVDSQVTMMFWYRQQPGQSLTLIATANQGSEATYESGFVIDKFPISRPNLTFSTLTVSNMSPEDSSIYLCSVAHGLNTEAFFGQGTRLTVV.

CDR3 sequence (DNA): TGTGCCAGCAGCCTAGGGGTGGGGGCTAATGAAAAACTGTTTTTT. The encoded protein is CASSLGVGANEKLFF. The chain links TRBV5-4 to TRBJ1-4, with D perhaps matching TRBD1 (5 bases). Germline V gene data show CDR1 as SGHNT and CDR2 as YYREEE (reference sequence). The CDR3 has 15 amino acids. V was cut by 4 bases and J by 3 bases, with 13 bases left in between.

The genes are TRBV25-1 and TRBJ1-2, with D unclear. Germline CDR1 MGHDK, CDR2 SYGVNS. The CDR3 is made up of 14 amino acids. Trimming took off 1 base at V and 0 bases at J, with 6 bases between the two ends. CDR3 DNA sequence: TGTGCCAGCAGTGAATCAGTAGCTAACTATGGCTACACCTTC. Its translation: CASSESVANYGYTF.

This clone was seen a few times. The genes are TRBV7-9 and TRBJ2-2, with 9 bases aligning to TRBD1. CDR1 and CDR2 (germline): SEHNR, FQNEAQ (reference sequence). This CDR3 spans 15 amino acids. V gave up 5 bases and J gave up 0 bases; unmatched junction bases: 1. CDR3 sequence reads: CASSRTGANTGELFF. The DNA for the CDR3 is TGTGCCAGCAGCCGGACAGGGGCGAACACCGGGGAGCTGTTTTTT.

The V and J genes are TRBV27 and TRBJ2-7; D is undetermined. This CDR3 spans 16 amino acids. Germline V CDR1 and CDR2: MNHEY, SMNVEV (reference sequence). Trimming removed 2 bases at V and 2 bases at J, with 16 bases between. In nucleotides, the CDR3 is TGTGCCAGCAGTTTAAGACCGTCCGAACCTCCCTACGAGCAGTACTTC. Amino acids: CASSLRPSEPPYEQYF.

This clone was detected once. The chain uses TRBV5-6 and TRBJ2-1, with 8 bases matching TRBD2. Germline V gene data show CDR1 as SGHDT and CDR2 as YYEEEE. The CDR3 sequence is 18 residues long. V gave up 3 bases and J gave up 1 base; unmatched junction bases: 12. The CDR3 DNA reads TGTGCCAGCAGCTCGGGAGGGATAGCGGGGCAATCCTACAATGAGCAGTTCTTC. Its protein product is CASSSGGIAGQSYNEQFF.

This chain uses TRBV21-1 with TRBJ1-2; TRBD1 is the table's D call, not checked against the DNA. TRBV21-1 is a pseudogene segment. The CDR3 extends over 15 amino acids. The CDR3 bases are TGTGCCAGCAGCAAAGGAGAACAGGGAAGAGGGGGCTACACCTTC. Encoded protein: CASSKGEQGRGGYTF.

The chain is built from TRBV24-1 and TRBJ2-7; TRBD1 matches 7 bases. With 0 bases clipped from V and 2 bases from J, the junction kept 0 bases outside the gene matches. Germline CDR1 is KGHDR and CDR2 is SFDVKD. The CDR3 runs 14 residues. CDR3 bases: TGTGCCACCAGTGATTTGGGACAGGCCTACGAGCAGTACTTC. It encodes CATSDLGQAYEQYF.

The V and J genes are TRBV3-1 (or the pseudogene TRBV3-2) and TRBJ2-1; tentative D call: TRBD2 (5 bases). The CDR3 spans 16 residues. Per the germline V gene, CDR1 is LGHDT and CDR2 is YNNKEL (reference sequence). The ends were cut back, 0 bases at V and 6 bases at J, with 15 bases in the middle. The CDR3 bases are TGTGCCAGCAGCCAAGAGACCAGGACTGGAACCAATGAGCAGTTCTTC. This sequence encodes CASSQETRTGTNEQFF.

This rearrangement joins TRBV19 to TRBJ2-6, with no clear D. Trimming cost V 3 bases and J 1 base, with 4 bases left between them. The length of the CDR3 is 14 residues. Germline V gene data show CDR1 as LNHDA and CDR2 as SQIVND (reference sequence). The DNA for the CDR3 is TGTGCCAGTAGTATTGATTCTGGGGCCAACGTCCTGACTTTC. It translates to CASSIDSGANVLTF.

The chain couples TRBV11-2 to TRBJ1-2; D gene uncertain. The CDR3 consists of 16 residues. Per the germline V gene, CDR1 is SGHAT and CDR2 is FQNNGV. V was pared by 4 bases and J by 4 bases, with 19 bases between. The CDR3 bases are TGTGCCAGCAGCTCAACCACCCTCCTGCGGGTCTATGGCTACACCTTC. This sequence encodes CASSSTTLLRVYGYTF.

This clone was seen once. The rearrangement links TRBV24-1 to TRBJ2-5; D is undetermined. CDR1 and CDR2 from the germline V gene are KGHDR and SFDVKD. Trimming took 3 bases from V and 5 from J, leaving 12 bases between them. The CDR3 length is 14 residues. The CDR3 here is CATSDPQERETQYF. DNA for the CDR3: TGTGCCACCAGTGATCCTCAGGAAAGGGAGACCCAGTACTTC.

The gene calls are TRBV5-1 and TRBJ1-1; D gene ambiguous. In germline, CDR1 is SGHRS, CDR2 YFSETQ. This CDR3 spans 13 amino acids. The V and J ends lost 0 bases and 1 base respectively, with 4 bases between them. CDR3 sequence: CASSLAKNTEAFF. As DNA, the CDR3 is TGCGCCAGCAGCTTGGCCAAGAACACTGAAGCTTTCTTT.

The V call is TRBV29-1, the J call TRBJ2-7, with D maybe TRBD1 (7 bases). CDR1 SQVTM and CDR2 ANQGSEA come from the germline V gene. This CDR3 is 13 amino acids long. The V and J ends lost 4 bases and 0 bases respectively, with 10 bases between them. As DNA, the CDR3 is TGCAGCGTTGTGCGGGACAGCTCCTACGAGCAGTACTTC. Protein: CSVVRDSSYEQYF.

The rearrangement joins TRBV6-6 to TRBJ2-2; 11 positions match TRBD2. Germline V gene data show CDR1 as MNHNY and CDR2 as SVGAGI (reference sequence). Trimming removed 5 bases from V and 6 bases from J; junction bases left unmatched: 14. The CDR3 sequence is 18 residues long. CDR3 coding DNA: TGTGCCAGCAGTCCGATACCTTTAGCGGGGGGGCCCCCCGGGGAGCTGTTTTTT. The encoded protein is CASSPIPLAGGPPGELFF.

The chain recombines TRBV7-8 with TRBJ2-1, with TRBD2 identical over 7 bases. The CDR3 totals 16 residues. V trimming: 2 bases; J trimming: 1 base; junction bases outside the gene matches: 5. From germline, CDR1 is SGHVS and CDR2 FQNEAQ. CDR3 amino acids: CASSLRTRSSYNEQFF. CDR3 DNA: TGTGCCAGCAGCTTAAGGACTAGATCTTCCTACAATGAGCAGTTCTTC.

J is TRBJ2-7 and V is TRBV15, with a weak D call TRBD2 (5 bases). This CDR3 is 14 amino acids long. Per germline, CDR1 LNHNV and CDR2 YYDKDF (reference sequence). Trimming stripped 1 base from V and 4 bases from J, with 11 bases between. The CDR3 DNA reads as TGTGCCACCAGCAGAGTTAGGGAGTCATACGAGCAGTACTTC. Its translation: CATSRVRESYEQYF.

V is TRBV28 and J is TRBJ2-1, with 11 bases aligning to TRBD2. The CDR3 runs 15 residues. The ends lost 5 bases at V and 4 bases at J; junction bases unmatched: 4. Germline CDR1 MDHEN, CDR2 SYDVKM. CDR3 sequence reads: CASSRLAGRYNEQFF. In nucleotides, the CDR3 is TGTGCCAGCAGTAGACTAGCGGGGCGTTACAATGAGCAGTTCTTC.